This passage covers 17 T cell receptor beta chains from one sample sequenced in a study of cytomegalovirus exposure and HLA in healthy donors. This table comes from immunoSEQ multiplex PCR, and its TCRdb copy is limited to in-frame clones, with some not included. The sample holds 150,000 or so clones, 84% seen once. The source material was PBMCs. The receptors were sampled from a man younger than 40 in good health and CMV-seropositive.

This sequence joins TRBV30 and TRBJ1-2, with a tentative D call TRBD1 (6 bases). The CDR3 consists of 13 residues. Per the germline V gene, CDR1 is GTSNPN and CDR2 is SVGIG (reference sequence). V was trimmed by 8 bases and J by 0 bases, leaving 13 bases between them. The CDR3 DNA reads as TGTGCCAGACAGGACAAAACTAACTATGGCTACACCTTC. Its translation: CARQDKTNYGYTF.

The V gene is TRBV19, the J gene TRBJ1-1, with 9 nucleotides matching TRBD1. Germline V gene data show CDR1 as LNHDA and CDR2 as SQIVND (reference sequence). This CDR3 region has 15 residues. V trimming: 3 bases; J trimming: 1 base; junction bases outside the gene matches: 3. In DNA, the CDR3 is TGTGCCAGTAGTATTGGGGGACAGGGGAACACTGAAGCTTTCTTT. This translates into CASSIGGQGNTEAFF.

The CDR3 loop reads CASSVLAEGDTQYF. For the CDR3, the DNA is TGTGCCAGCAGCGTTCTAGCGGAGGGGGATACGCAGTATTTT. V gene TRBV9 combines with J gene TRBJ2-3; TRBD2 matches 7 bases. With 2 bases clipped from V and 6 bases from J, the junction kept 6 bases outside the gene matches. The CDR3 length is 14 residues. Germline CDR1 SGDLS, CDR2 YYNGEE.

The chain joins TRBV6-6 to TRBJ1-6, with a possible D match to TRBD1 (6 bases). This CDR3 comprises 14 residues. Germline V gene sequence: CDR1 MNHNY, CDR2 SVGAGI (reference sequence). The V and J ends lost 6 bases and 8 bases respectively, with 14 bases between them. The CDR3 DNA follows: TGTGCCAGCAGCCTGAACAGGGTTGATTCACCCCTCCACTTT. It encodes CASSLNRVDSPLHF.

The chain is built from TRBV6-5 and TRBJ2-5; 7 nucleotides line up with TRBD1. Germline V lookup: CDR1 MNHEY, CDR2 SVGAGI. The CDR3 extends over 15 amino acids. J was trimmed by 4 bases and V by 1 base; bases with no gene match: 6. Written as DNA, the CDR3 is TGTGCCAGCAGTTACTTTGACAGGGTAGGAGAGACCCAGTACTTC. Protein product: CASSYFDRVGETQYF.

V is TRBV1 and J is TRBJ2-7; the table's D call of TRBD1 was not tested on the DNA. TRBV1 is marked as a pseudogene. The length of the CDR3 is 15 residues. CDR3: CTSSLASQGSYEQYF. The CDR3 DNA sequence: TGCACCAGCAGCCTAGCCTCCCAGGGGAGTTACGAGCAGTACTTC.

There are a few counts of this clone. The J gene is TRBJ2-7, the V gene TRBV18; TRBD1 agrees at 8 bases. V dropped 3 bases and J dropped 4; count of bases not matched to a gene: 8. CDR3 size: 15 residues. In germline, CDR1 is KGHSH, CDR2 LQKENI. The CDR3, as DNA: TGTGCCAGCTCACCGCCCGGGACAGGACAGTACGAGCAGTACTTC. Its protein product is CASSPPGTGQYEQYF.

Points on this clone: Other DNA sequences from this sample encode an identical CDR3 as well. This rearrangement joins TRBV5-1 to TRBJ1-1; TRBD1 is a possible D gene (5 bases). The length of the CDR3 is 14 residues. Germline CDR1 and CDR2: SGHRS and YFSETQ. With 3 bases removed from V and 4 bases from J, the gap between germline ends came to 13 bases. The CDR3 region has the DNA TGCGCCAGCAGCTCCGGATTGGGGGGCACTGAAGCTTTCTTT. Protein: CASSSGLGGTEAFF.

V usage is TRBV5-6 and J usage is TRBJ2-3, with D tentatively TRBD2 (6 bases). CDR3 length: 13 residues. V was pared by 4 bases and J by 9 bases, with 15 bases between. Germline V gene data show CDR1 as SGHDT and CDR2 as YYEEEE. CDR3 protein: CASSRWGVATQYF. CDR3 nucleotide sequence: TGTGCCAGCAGCCGATGGGGGGTTGCCACGCAGTATTTT.

The chain combines TRBV20-1 with TRBJ2-2; D not resolved. The germline gives CDR1 DFQATT, CDR2 SNEGSKA (reference sequence). The CDR3 has 11 residues. Trimming took 6 bases from V and 7 from J, leaving 9 bases between them. The CDR3 DNA is TGCAGTGCCACGGCGGACGGGGAGCTGTTTTTT. Residues: CSATADGELFF.

The rearrangement uses TRBV19 and TRBJ2-1; 12 positions agree with TRBD2. There are 16 residues in the CDR3. Losses at the gene ends were 6 bases for V and 3 bases for J; bases not matched to a gene: 6. Per the germline V gene, CDR1 is LNHDA and CDR2 is SQIVND (reference sequence). This chain's CDR3 is CASSLTSGGNYNEQFF. CDR3 coding DNA: TGTGCCAGTAGCCTCACTAGCGGGGGGAACTACAATGAGCAGTTCTTC.

The rearrangement uses TRBV4-1 and TRBJ1-1; D gene ambiguous. The germline V and J ends were trimmed by 2 bases and 1 base, with 11 bases remaining between them. CDR3 size: 15 residues. Germline lookup yields CDR1 MGHRA and CDR2 YSYEKL. CDR3 nucleotide sequence: TGCGCCAGCAGCCAACCAGGCCAGCAGAACACTGAAGCTTTCTTT. Encoded protein: CASSQPGQQNTEAFF.

The V and J genes are TRBV19 and TRBJ1-2; 8 bases match TRBD1. The CDR3 has 14 amino acids. Germline-derived CDR1 and CDR2 are LNHDA and SQIVND (reference sequence). Trimming at V came to 3 bases and at J to 4 bases, leaving 4 bases not matched to a gene. CDR3 amino acids: CASSIQGTGYGYTF. The CDR3 coding sequence is TGTGCCAGTAGTATTCAAGGGACAGGCTATGGCTACACCTTC.

As to this clone: One end of the junction is discordant with germline, which a read error may explain. The rearrangement links TRBV7-7 to TRBJ2-7; 11 bases map to TRBD1. This CDR3 is 15 amino acids long. CDR1 and CDR2 from the germline V gene are SSHAT and FNYEAQ (reference sequence). The CDR3 region has the DNA TGTGCTAGCAGCCCGCTGGGACAGGGGGACTACGAGCAGTACTTC. Protein sequence: CASSPLGQGDYEQYF.

This chain connects TRBV7-2 to TRBJ2-6; TRBD1 is a possible D gene (5 bases). The V gene lost 5 bases and the J gene lost 2 bases, with 10 bases spanning the gap. There are 15 residues in the CDR3. Germline V CDR1 and CDR2: SGHTA, FQGNSA. The CDR3 coding sequence is TGTGCCAGCAGCCAGGGTTCCCCTGGGGCCAACGTCCTGACTTTC. Translation: CASSQGSPGANVLTF.

The chain carries TRBV5-1 and TRBJ2-7; 8 nucleotides agree with TRBD2. Germline assignment: CDR1 SGHRS and CDR2 YFSETQ. The ends lost 4 bases at V and 3 bases at J; junction bases unmatched: 12. The CDR3 length is 16 residues. The CDR3 loop reads CASSHGIGSGNYEQYF. CDR3 coding DNA: TGCGCCAGCAGCCATGGGATAGGTAGCGGGAACTACGAGCAGTACTTC. Looking up the rest from reference TRBV5-1 and TRBJ2-7 gives the full variable domain: KAGVTQTPRYLIKTRGQQVTLSCSPISGHRSVSWYQQTPGQGLQFLFEYFSETQRNKGNFPGRFSGRQFSNSRSEMNVSTLELGDSALYLCASSHGIGSGNYEQYFGPGTRLTVT.

This chain joins TRBV6-6 and TRBJ1-4, with 10 positions matching TRBD1. Trimming removed 6 bases from V and 5 bases from J; junction bases left unmatched: 3. CDR3 size: 14 residues. Germline-derived CDR1 and CDR2 are MNHNY and SVGAGI (reference sequence). This CDR3 reads CASSSTGGNEKLFF. CDR3 nucleotide sequence: TGTGCCAGCAGCTCGACAGGGGGCAATGAAAAACTGTTTTTT.